The 6 T cell receptor beta chains below all came from one sample that was sequenced in a study of blood T cells in healthy people across ages. Alongside a J-beta primer mix, a sample-barcoded 5' primer served in a second PCR lasting roughly 7 to 11 cycles. TCRdb itself ran the 5' RACE reads through MiXCR, one entry per CDR3 protein. Here the sample spans roughly 700,000 distinct CDR3 sequences, roughly 25% being singletons. These data also formed part of another study, on T cells of mothers and their children.

The sequenced sample was blood. Receptor source: a boy younger than 18 in good health.

This chain links TRBV20-1 with TRBJ1-6; 10 positions agree with TRBD1. CDR3 length: 13 residues. Germline CDR1 DFQATT, CDR2 SNEGSKA (reference sequence). V was clipped by 6 bases and J by 10 bases; unmatched bases: 6. CDR3 protein: CSAVGQGGSPLHF. The CDR3 nucleotides are TGCAGTGCCGTCGGACAGGGGGGCTCACCCCTCCACTTT.

This clonotype was observed a few times. The chain is built from TRBV20-1 and TRBJ2-4; D might be TRBD1 or TRBD2, each matching 5 bases. The germline V gene has CDR1 DFQATT and CDR2 SNEGSKA (reference sequence). Trimming removed 4 bases at V and 1 base at J, with 8 bases between. This CDR3 contains 13 residues. CDR3 sequence: CSANEGAKNIQYF. The DNA for the CDR3 is TGCAGTGCTAACGAGGGGGCCAAAAACATTCAGTACTTC.

The chain uses TRBV7-9 and TRBJ2-7; D tentatively reads TRBD1 or TRBD2 (5 bases each). This CDR3 has 16 residues. Trimming pared 1 base from V and 0 bases from J, leaving 13 bases between. The V gene's germline CDR1 is SEHNR and CDR2 FQNEAQ (reference sequence). In DNA form, the CDR3 reads TGTGCCAGCAGCTTAGGGGACGGAAAAACCTCCTACGAGCAGTACTTC. It is translated as CASSLGDGKTSYEQYF.

The sample holds a few counts of this clonotype. V and J are TRBV20-1 and TRBJ1-4; 7 positions agree with TRBD1. CDR1 is DFQATT and CDR2 is SNEGSKA in the germline V gene (reference sequence). The CDR3 loop spans 13 amino acids. With V trimmed by 6 bases and J by 11 bases, 12 bases remained unmatched. CDR3 DNA: TGCAGTGCCAGACGACAGGGCGAGCGGAAACTGTTTTTT. Translated: CSARRQGERKLFF.

This clonotype was seen more than once but under ten times. The chain uses TRBV28 and TRBJ2-1; possibly TRBD1 or TRBD2 for D (6 bases each). The DNA end lines up better with TRBJ2-7; the J call may be wrong. Germline values: CDR1 MDHEN, CDR2 SYDVKM. This CDR3 is 14 amino acids long. The CDR3 protein is CASSLRGELYEQYF. CDR3 in DNA: TGTGCCAGCAGTTTAAGGGGGGAGCTCTACGAGCAGTACTTC.

The genes are TRBV7-7 and TRBJ2-5; 13 bases line up with TRBD2. The J call is doubtful: the DNA matches TRBJ2-7 better. The germline gives CDR1 SSHAT, CDR2 FNYEAQ (reference sequence). The CDR3 runs 15 residues. DNA of the CDR3: TGTGCTAGCGGGCAAGGACTAGCGGGAGACTACGAGCAGTACTTC. Translated, it gives CASGQGLAGDYEQYF.